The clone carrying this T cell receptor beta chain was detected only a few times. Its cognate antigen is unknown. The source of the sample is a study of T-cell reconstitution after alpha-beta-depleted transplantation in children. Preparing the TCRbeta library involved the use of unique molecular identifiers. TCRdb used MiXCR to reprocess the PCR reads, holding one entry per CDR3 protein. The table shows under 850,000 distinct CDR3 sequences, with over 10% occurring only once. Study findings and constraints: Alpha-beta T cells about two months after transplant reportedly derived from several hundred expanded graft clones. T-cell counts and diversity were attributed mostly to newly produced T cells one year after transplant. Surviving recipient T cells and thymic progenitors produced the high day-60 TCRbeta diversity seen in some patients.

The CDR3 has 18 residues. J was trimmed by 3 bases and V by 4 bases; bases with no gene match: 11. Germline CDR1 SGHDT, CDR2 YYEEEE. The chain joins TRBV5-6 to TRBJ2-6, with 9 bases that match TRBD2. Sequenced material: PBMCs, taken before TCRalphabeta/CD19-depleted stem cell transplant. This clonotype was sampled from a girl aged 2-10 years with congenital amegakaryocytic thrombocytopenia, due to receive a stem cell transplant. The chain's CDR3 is CASSLEPSGTYGANVLTF. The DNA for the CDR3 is TGTGCCAGCAGCCTGGAGCCTAGCGGGACGTATGGGGCCAACGTCCTGACTTTC.